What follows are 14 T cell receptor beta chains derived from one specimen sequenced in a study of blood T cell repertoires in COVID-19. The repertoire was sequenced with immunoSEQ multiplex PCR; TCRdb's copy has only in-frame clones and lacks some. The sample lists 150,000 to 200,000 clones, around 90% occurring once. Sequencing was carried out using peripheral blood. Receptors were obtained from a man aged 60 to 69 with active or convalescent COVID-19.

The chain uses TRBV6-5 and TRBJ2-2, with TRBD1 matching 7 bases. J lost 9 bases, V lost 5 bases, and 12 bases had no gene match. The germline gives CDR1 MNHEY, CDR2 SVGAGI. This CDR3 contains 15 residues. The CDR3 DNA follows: TGTGCCAGCAGTCCCTCTAGGACAGGAGGCCGGGAGCTGTTTTTT. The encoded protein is CASSPSRTGGRELFF.

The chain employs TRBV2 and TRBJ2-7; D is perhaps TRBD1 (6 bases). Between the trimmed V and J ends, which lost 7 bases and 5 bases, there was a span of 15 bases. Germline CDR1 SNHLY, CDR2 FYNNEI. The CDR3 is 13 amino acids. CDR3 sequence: CASTETGLHEQYF. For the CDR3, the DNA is TGTGCCAGCACAGAAACAGGGCTCCACGAGCAGTACTTC.

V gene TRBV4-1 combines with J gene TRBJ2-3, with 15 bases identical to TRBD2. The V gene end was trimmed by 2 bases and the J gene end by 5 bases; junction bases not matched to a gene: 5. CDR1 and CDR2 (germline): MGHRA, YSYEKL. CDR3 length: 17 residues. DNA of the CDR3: TGCGCCAGCAGCCAACTCCGGACTAGCGGGGGGGTAGATACGCAGTATTTT. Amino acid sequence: CASSQLRTSGGVDTQYF.

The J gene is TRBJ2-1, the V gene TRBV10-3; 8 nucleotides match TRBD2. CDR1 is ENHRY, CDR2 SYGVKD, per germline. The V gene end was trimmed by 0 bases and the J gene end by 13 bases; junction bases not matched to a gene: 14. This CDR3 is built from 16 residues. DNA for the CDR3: TGTGCCATCAGTGAGTCCGCGGGGCCAGCGGGGGCACAACAGTTCTTC. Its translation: CAISESAGPAGAQQFF.

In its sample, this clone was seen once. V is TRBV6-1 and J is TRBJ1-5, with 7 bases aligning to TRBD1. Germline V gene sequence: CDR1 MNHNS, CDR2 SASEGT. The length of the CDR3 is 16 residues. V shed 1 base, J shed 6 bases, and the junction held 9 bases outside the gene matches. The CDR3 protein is CASSEVAGGGGQPQHF. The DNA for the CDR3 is TGTGCCAGCAGTGAAGTGGCAGGGGGAGGTGGTCAGCCCCAGCATTTT.

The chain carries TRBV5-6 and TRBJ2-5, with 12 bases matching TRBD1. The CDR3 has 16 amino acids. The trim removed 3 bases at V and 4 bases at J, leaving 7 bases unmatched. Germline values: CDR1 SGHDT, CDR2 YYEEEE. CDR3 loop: CASSSSGTGGVETQYF. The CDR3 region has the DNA TGTGCCAGCAGCTCCTCCGGGACAGGGGGCGTAGAGACCCAGTACTTC. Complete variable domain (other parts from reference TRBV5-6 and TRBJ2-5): DAGVTQSPTHLIKTRGQQVTLRCSPKSGHDTVSWYQQALGQGPQFIFQYYEEEERQRGNFPDRFSGHQFPNYSSELNVNALLLGDSALYLCASSSSGTGGVETQYFGPGTRLLVL.

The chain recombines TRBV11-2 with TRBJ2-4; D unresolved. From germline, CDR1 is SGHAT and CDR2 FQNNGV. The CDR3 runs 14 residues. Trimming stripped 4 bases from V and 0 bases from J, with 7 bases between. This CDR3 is CASSSRLAKNIQYF. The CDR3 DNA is TGTGCCAGCAGCTCCCGACTAGCCAAAAACATTCAGTACTTC. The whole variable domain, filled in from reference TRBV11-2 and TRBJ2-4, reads EAGVAQSPRYKIIEKRQSVAFWCNPISGHATLYWYQQILGQGPKLLIQFQNNGVVDDSQLPKDRFSAERLKGVDSTLKIQPAKLEDSAVYLCASSSRLAKNIQYFGAGTRLSVL.

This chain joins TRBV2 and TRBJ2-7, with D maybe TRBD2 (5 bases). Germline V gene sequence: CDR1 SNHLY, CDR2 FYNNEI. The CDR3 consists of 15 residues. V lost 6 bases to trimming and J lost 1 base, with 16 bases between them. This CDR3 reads CASRKNPSGSYEQYF. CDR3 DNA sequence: TGTGCCAGCAGGAAGAACCCTTCGGGATCCTACGAGCAGTACTTC.

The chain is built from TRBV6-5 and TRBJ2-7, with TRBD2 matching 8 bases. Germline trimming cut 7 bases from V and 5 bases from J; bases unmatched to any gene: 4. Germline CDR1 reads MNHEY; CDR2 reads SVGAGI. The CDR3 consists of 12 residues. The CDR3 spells CASTGTSHEQYF. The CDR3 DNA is TGTGCCAGCACAGGGACTAGTCACGAGCAGTACTTC.

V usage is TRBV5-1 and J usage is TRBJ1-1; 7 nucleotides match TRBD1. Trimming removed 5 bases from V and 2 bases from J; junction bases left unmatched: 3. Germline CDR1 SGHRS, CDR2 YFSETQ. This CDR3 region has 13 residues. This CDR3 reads CASSQGENTEAFF. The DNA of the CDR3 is TGCGCCAGCAGTCAGGGGGAAAACACTGAAGCTTTCTTT.

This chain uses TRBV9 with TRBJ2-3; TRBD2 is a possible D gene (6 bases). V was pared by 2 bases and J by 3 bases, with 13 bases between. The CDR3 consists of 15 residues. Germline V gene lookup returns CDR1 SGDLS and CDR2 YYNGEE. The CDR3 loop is CASSVRSGATDTQYF. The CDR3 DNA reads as TGTGCCAGCAGCGTCCGTAGCGGAGCTACAGATACGCAGTATTTT. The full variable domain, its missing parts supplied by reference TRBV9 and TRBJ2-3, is DSGVTQTPKHLITATGQRVTLRCSPRSGDLSVYWYQQSLDQGLQFLIQYYNGEERAKGNILERFSAQQFPDLHSELNLSSLELGDSALYFCASSVRSGATDTQYFGPGTRLTVL.

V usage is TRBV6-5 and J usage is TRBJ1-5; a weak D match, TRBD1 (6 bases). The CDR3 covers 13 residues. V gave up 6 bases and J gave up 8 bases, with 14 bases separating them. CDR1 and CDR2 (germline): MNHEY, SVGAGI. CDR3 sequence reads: CASRTGGHEPQHF. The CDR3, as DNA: TGTGCCAGCAGGACGGGGGGGCATGAGCCCCAGCATTTT.

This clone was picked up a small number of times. The CDR3 sequence is CASAKSVNTEAFF. The DNA of the CDR3 is TGTGCCAGCGCAAAATCGGTGAACACTGAAGCTTTCTTT. This chain joins TRBV7-3 and TRBJ1-1; D remains ambiguous. CDR3 length: 13 amino acids. V lost 8 bases, J lost 0 bases, and 10 bases lay in between. The germline gives CDR1 SGHTA, CDR2 FQGTGA.

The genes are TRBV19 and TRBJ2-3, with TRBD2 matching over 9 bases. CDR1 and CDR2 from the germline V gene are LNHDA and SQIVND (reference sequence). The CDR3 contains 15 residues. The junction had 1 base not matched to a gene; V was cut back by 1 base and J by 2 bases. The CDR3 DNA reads TGTGCCAGTAGTATAGCTAGCGGGGTCACAGATACGCAGTATTTT. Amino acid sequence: CASSIASGVTDTQYF.